One and the same sample provided the 6 T cell receptor beta chains below, sequenced in a study of blood T cells in healthy people across ages. Primed by a sample-barcoded 5' primer and a J-beta primer mix, a second PCR proceeded for roughly 6 to 12 cycles. TCRdb called the 5' RACE reads again in MiXCR, with one record for every CDR3 protein. The sample holds around 800,000 distinct CDR3 sequences, under 55% seen once. The sample comprised blood. The origin of the receptors is a man aged 60-69 years in good health.

V usage is TRBV4-2 and J usage is TRBJ1-1; perhaps TRBD1 as D (5 bases). This CDR3 is built from 14 residues. The germline V gene has CDR1 LGHNA and CDR2 YNFKEQ. V was pared by 7 bases and J by 0 bases, with 12 bases between. This CDR3 reads CASNSGGMNTEAFF. The CDR3 bases are TGTGCCAGCAACTCCGGGGGAATGAACACTGAAGCTTTCTTT.

The chain couples TRBV20-1 to TRBJ2-5, with a possible D match to TRBD2 (5 bases). The CDR3 sequence is 13 residues long. Germline CDR1 is DFQATT and CDR2 is SNEGSKA (reference sequence). The ends were cut back, 5 bases at V and 1 base at J, with 11 bases in the middle. The CDR3 loop reads CSALPGSQETQYF. The CDR3 DNA sequence: TGCAGTGCTCTCCCGGGGAGCCAAGAGACCCAGTACTTC.

This clonotype has more than one count but fewer than ten. The J gene is TRBJ1-2, the V gene TRBV12-3 or TRBV12-4; the match to TRBD1 covers 10 bases. The trim removed 3 bases at V and 6 bases at J, leaving 7 bases unmatched. The CDR3 totals 15 residues. The CDR3, as DNA: TGTGCCAGCAGTTTGACCCGACAGGGGGCAGATGGCTACACCTTC. The encoded protein is CASSLTRQGADGYTF.

The chain carries TRBV7-2 and TRBJ2-3; tentatively, D is TRBD1 or TRBD2 (5 bases each). The CDR3 totals 15 residues. The ends were cut back, 5 bases at V and 2 bases at J, with 14 bases in the middle. The germline CDR1 and CDR2 sequences are SGHTA and FQGNSA. CDR3 sequence: CASSPVGRTTDTQYF. CDR3 coding DNA: TGTGCCAGCAGCCCCGTGGGACGGACCACAGATACGCAGTATTTT.

A word on this clonotype: This clone may be a read error of a much larger clone one base away. The genes are TRBV2 and TRBJ1-4; D gene uncertain. The CDR3 runs to 13 residues. Trimming cost V 5 bases and J 5 bases, with 9 bases left between them. The germline V gene has CDR1 SNHLY and CDR2 FYNNEI. Written as DNA, the CDR3 is TGTGCCAGCAGTCCCATACCGAATGAAAAACTGTTTTTT. The encoded protein is CASSPIPNEKLFF.

The V and J genes are TRBV20-1 and TRBJ2-3; the match to TRBD2 covers 12 bases. CDR1 is DFQATT, CDR2 SNEGSKA, per germline (reference sequence). J lost 2 bases, V lost 6 bases, and 6 bases had no gene match. This CDR3 spans 15 amino acids. CDR3 in DNA: TGCAGTGCCAGACTAGCGGGGGACCTCACAGATACGCAGTATTTT. Encoded protein: CSARLAGDLTDTQYF.